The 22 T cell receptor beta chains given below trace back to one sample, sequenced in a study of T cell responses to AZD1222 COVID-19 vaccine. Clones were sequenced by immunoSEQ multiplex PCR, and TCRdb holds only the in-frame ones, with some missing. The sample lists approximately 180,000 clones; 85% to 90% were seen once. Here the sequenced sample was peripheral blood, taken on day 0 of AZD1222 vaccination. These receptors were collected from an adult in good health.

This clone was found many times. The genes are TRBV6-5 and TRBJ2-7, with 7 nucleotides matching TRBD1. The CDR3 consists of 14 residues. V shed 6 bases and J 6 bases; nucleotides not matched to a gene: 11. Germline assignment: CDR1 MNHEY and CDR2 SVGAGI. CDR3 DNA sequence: TGTGCCAGCAGCGAGACAGGGATGTTCGGCGAGCAGTACGTC. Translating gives CASSETGMFGEQYV.

CDR3 sequence reads: CASSYRGNQPQHF. CDR3 nucleotide sequence: TGTGCCAGTAGCTACAGGGGAAATCAGCCCCAGCATTTT. This rearrangement joins TRBV19 to TRBJ1-5; 7 bases align to TRBD1. The V gene's germline CDR1 is LNHDA and CDR2 SQIVND (reference sequence). CDR3 length: 13 amino acids. With 6 bases clipped from V and 4 bases from J, the junction kept 3 bases outside the gene matches.

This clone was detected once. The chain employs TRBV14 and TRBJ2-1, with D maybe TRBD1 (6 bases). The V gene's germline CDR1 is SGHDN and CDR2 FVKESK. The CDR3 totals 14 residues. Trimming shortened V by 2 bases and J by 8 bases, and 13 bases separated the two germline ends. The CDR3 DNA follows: TGTGCCAGCAGCCAACTACAGGGCCTGGATGAGCAGTTCTTC. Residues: CASSQLQGLDEQFF. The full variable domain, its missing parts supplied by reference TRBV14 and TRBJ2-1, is EAGVTQFPSHSVIEKGQTVTLRCDPISGHDNLYWYRRVMGKEIKFLLHFVKESKQDESGMPNNRFLAERTGGTYSTLKVQPAELEDSGVYFCASSQLQGLDEQFFGPGTRLTVL.

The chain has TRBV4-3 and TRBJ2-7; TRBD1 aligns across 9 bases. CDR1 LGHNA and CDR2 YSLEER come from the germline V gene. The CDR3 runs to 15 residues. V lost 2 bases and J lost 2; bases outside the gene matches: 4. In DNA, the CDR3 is TGCGCCAGCAGCCAATCGACAGGGGGGGCCTACGAGCAGTACTTC. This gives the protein CASSQSTGGAYEQYF.

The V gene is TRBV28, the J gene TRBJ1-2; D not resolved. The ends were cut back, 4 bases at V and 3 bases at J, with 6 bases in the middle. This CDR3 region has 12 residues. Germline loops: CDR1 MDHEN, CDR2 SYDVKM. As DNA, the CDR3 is TGTGCCAGCAGTTCCCGCGACTATGGCTACACCTTC. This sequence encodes CASSSRDYGYTF.

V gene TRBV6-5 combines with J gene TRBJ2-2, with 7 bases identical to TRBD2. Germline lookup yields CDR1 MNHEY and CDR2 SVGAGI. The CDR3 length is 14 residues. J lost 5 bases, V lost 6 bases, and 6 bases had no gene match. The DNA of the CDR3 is TGTGCCAGCAGCGGCGGGAGAGGGACCGGGGAGCTGTTTTTT. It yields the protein CASSGGRGTGELFF.

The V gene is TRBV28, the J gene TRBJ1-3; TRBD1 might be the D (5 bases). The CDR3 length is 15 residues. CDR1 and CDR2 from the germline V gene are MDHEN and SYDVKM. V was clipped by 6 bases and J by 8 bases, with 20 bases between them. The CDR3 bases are TGTGCCAGCAGCACACCCGGGACGGGGAGCCACACCATATATTTT. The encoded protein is CASSTPGTGSHTIYF.

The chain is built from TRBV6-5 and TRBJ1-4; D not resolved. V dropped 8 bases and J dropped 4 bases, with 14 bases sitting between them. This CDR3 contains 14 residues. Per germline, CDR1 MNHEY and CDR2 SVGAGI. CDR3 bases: TGTGCCAGCCAGCTTCTCAGAGATAATGAAAAACTGTTTTTT. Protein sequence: CASQLLRDNEKLFF.

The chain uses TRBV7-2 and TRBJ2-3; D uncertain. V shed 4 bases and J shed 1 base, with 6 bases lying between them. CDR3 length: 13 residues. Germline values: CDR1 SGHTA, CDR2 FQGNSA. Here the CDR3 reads CASSSLRTDTQYF. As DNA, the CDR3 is TGTGCCAGCAGCTCCCTACGCACAGATACGCAGTATTTT.

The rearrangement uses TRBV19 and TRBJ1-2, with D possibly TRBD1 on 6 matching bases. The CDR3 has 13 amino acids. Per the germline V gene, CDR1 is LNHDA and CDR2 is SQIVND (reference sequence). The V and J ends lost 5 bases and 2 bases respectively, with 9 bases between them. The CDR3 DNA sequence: TGTGCCAGTAGTTTCGGACAGAACTATGGCTACACCTTC. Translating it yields CASSFGQNYGYTF.

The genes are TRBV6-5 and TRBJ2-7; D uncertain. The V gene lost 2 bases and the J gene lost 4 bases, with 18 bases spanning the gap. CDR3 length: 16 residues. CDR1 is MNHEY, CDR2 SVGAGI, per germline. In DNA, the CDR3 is TGTGCCAGCAGTTACCAGTCTCCGGGCACGAGATACGAGCAGTACTTC. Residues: CASSYQSPGTRYEQYF.

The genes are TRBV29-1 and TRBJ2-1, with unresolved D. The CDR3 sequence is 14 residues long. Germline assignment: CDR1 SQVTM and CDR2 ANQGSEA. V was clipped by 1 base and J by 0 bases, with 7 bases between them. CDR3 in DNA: TGCAGCGTTGAAGTACTGCGCTCCTACAATGAGCAGTTCTTC. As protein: CSVEVLRSYNEQFF.

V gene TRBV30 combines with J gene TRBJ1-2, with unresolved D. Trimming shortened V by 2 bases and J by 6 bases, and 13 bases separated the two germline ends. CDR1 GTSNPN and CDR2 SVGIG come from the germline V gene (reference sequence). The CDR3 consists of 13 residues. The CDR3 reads CAWSLPITDGYTF. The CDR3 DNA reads TGTGCCTGGAGTTTACCTATTACCGATGGCTACACCTTC.

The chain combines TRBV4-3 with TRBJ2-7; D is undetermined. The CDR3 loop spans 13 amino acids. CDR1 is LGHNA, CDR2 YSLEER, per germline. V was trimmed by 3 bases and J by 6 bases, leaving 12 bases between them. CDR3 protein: CASSHLGAGEQYF. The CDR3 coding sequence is TGCGCCAGCAGCCACCTAGGAGCTGGCGAGCAGTACTTC.

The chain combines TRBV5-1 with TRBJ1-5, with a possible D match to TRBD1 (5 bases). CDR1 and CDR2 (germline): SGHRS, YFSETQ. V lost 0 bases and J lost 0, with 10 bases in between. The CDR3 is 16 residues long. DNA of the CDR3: TGCGCCAGCAGCTTGGATGGCAGGGATAGCAATCAGCCCCAGCATTTT. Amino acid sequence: CASSLDGRDSNQPQHF.

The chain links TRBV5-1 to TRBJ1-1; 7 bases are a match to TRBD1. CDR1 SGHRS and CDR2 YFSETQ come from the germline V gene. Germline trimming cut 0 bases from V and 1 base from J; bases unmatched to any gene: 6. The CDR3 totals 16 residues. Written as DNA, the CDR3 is TGCGCCAGCAGCTTGGAAGGGGGCTTATCGAACACTGAAGCTTTCTTT. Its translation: CASSLEGGLSNTEAFF.

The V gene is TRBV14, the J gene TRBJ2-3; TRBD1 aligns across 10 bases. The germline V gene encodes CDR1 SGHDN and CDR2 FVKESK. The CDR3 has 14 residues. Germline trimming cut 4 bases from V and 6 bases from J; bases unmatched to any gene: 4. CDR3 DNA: TGTGCCAGCAGCCGACGGGACAGGGGCGATACGCAGTATTTT. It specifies CASSRRDRGDTQYF.

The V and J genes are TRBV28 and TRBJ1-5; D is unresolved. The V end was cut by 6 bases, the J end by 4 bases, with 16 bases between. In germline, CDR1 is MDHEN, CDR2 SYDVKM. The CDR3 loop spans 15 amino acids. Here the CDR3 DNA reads TGTGCCAGCAGCTATTCTCAGACCCTAAATCAGCCCCAGCATTTT. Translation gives CASSYSQTLNQPQHF.

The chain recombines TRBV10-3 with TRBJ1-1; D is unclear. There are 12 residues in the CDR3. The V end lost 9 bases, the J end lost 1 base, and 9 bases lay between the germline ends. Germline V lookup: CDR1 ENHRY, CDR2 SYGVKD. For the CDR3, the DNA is TGTGCCATGGGTACAACGAACACTGAAGCTTTCTTT. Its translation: CAMGTTNTEAFF.

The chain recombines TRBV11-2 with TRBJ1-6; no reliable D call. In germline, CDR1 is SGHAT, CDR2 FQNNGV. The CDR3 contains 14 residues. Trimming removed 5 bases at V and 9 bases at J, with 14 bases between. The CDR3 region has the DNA TGTGCCAGCAGCACCGACATTTTAGGTTCACCCCTCCACTTT. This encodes CASSTDILGSPLHF.

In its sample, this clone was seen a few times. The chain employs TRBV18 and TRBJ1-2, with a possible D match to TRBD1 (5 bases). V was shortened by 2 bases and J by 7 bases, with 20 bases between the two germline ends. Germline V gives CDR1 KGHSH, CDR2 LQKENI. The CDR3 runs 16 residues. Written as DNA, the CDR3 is TGTGCCAGCTCACCATCGGCAGGGCATCTTGGTTTTGGCTACACCTTC. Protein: CASSPSAGHLGFGYTF.

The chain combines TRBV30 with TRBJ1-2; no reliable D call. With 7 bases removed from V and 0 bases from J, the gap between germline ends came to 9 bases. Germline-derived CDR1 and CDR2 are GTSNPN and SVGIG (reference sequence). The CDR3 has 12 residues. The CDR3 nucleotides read TGTGCCTCGGGGATAGCTAACTATGGCTACACCTTC. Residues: CASGIANYGYTF. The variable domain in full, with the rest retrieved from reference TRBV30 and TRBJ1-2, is SQTIHQWPATLVQPVGSPLSLECTVEGTSNPNLYWYRQAAGRGLQLLFYSVGIGQISSEVPQNLSASRPQDRQFILSSKKLLLSDSGFYLCASGIANYGYTFGSGTRLTVV.